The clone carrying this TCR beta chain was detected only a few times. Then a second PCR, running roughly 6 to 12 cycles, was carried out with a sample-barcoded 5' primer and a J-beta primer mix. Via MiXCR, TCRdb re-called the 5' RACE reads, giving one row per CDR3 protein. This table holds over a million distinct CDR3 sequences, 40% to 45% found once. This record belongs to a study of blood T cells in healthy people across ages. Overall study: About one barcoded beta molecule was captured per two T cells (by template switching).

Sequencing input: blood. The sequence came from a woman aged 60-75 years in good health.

Here the CDR3 DNA reads TGTGCCAGCAGCCCATCCGCCAGGGGAGATTTCGACGAGCAGTACTTC. This translates into CASSPSARGDFDEQYF. V and J are TRBV4-2 and TRBJ2-7; perhaps TRBD1 as D (6 bases). Trimming shortened V by 4 bases and J by 5 bases, and 21 bases separated the two germline ends. The CDR3 sequence is 16 residues long. Per the germline V gene, CDR1 is LGHNA and CDR2 is YNFKEQ.